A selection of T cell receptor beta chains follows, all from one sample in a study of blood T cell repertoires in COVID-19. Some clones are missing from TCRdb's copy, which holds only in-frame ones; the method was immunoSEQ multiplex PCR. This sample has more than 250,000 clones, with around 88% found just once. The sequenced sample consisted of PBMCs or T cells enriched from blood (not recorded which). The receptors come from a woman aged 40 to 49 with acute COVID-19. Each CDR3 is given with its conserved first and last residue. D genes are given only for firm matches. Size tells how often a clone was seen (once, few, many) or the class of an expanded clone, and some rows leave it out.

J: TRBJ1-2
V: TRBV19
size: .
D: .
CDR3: CASSSRLGEGYTF
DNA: TGTGCCAGTAGTTCTCGACTCGGCGAGGGCTACACCTTC

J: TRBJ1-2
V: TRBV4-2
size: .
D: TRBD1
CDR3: CASSRSTGGYGYTF
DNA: TGTGCCAGCAGCCGATCTACAGGGGGCTATGGCTACACCTTC

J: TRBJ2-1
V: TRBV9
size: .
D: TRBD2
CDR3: CASSPRLAGNGNEQFF
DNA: TGTGCCAGCAGCCCTCGACTAGCGGGGAATGGTAATGAGCAGTTCTTC

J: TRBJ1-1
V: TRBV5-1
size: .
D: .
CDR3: CASSLSSGAYTEAFF
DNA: TGCGCCAGCAGCTTGTCGTCAGGGGCATACACTGAAGCTTTCTTT

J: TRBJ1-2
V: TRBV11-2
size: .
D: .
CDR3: CASSSPFRVGADYGYTF
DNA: TGTGCCAGCAGCTCACCCTTCAGGGTGGGGGCGGACTATGGCTACACCTTC

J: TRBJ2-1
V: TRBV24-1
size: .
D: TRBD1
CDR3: CATSDQLDRGREQFF
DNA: TGTGCCACCAGTGATCAACTAGACAGGGGGCGAGAGCAGTTCTTC

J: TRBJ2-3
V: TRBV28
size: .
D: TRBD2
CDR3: CASSPFQTSGIGDTQYF
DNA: TGTGCCAGCAGTCCCTTCCAGACTAGCGGGATAGGAGATACGCAGTATTTT

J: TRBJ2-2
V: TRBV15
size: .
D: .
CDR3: CATSRDRGIGELFF
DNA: TGTGCCACCAGCAGAGATCGGGGGATAGGGGAGCTGTTTTTT

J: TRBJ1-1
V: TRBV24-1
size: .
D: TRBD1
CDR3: CATSDRDRGALTEAFF
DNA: TGTGCCACCAGTGACAGGGACAGGGGCGCGCTCACTGAAGCTTTCTTT

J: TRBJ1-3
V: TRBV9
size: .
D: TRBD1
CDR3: CASSAGTGGNTIYF
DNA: TGTGCCAGCAGCGCCGGGACAGGTGGAAACACCATATATTTT

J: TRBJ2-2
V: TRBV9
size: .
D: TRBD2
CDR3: CASMEAGVGTGELFF
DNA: TGTGCCAGCATGGAAGCGGGAGTGGGCACCGGGGAGCTGTTTTTT

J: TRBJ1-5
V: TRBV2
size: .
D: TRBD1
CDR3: CASSRTGDREVRYF
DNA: TGTGCCAGCAGCCGAACCGGCGACAGGGAGGTTCGGTATTTT

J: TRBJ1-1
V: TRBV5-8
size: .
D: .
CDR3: CASSLQLSGTEAFF
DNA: TGTGCCAGCAGCTTGCAGTTGAGCGGTACTGAAGCTTTCTTT

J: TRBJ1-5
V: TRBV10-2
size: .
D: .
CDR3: CASSQGNNQPQHF
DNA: TGCGCCAGCAGTCAGGGCAACAATCAGCCCCAGCATTTT

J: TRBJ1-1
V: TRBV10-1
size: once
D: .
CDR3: CASSQGLTTEAFF
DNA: TGCGCCAGCAGTCAGGGGTTGACCACTGAAGCTTTCTTT

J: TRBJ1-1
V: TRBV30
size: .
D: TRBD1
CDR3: CAWGKDRTLNTEAFF
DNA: TGTGCCTGGGGGAAGGACAGGACACTTAACACTGAAGCTTTCTTT

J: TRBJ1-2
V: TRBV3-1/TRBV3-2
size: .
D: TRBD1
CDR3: CASSQGPRTGETSTF
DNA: TGTGCCAGCAGCCAAGGCCCTCGAACAGGGGAGACTAGCACCTTC

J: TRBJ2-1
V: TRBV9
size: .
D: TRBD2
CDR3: CASSVSGTKTAPYNEQFF
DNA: TGTGCCAGCAGCGTATCCGGGACTAAAACGGCCCCATACAATGAGCAGTTCTTC

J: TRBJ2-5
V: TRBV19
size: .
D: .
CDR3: CASSPVRAGETQYF
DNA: TGTGCCAGTAGCCCCGTGAGAGCGGGAGAGACCCAGTACTTC

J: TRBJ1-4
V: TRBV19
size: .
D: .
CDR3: CASTSLALLSEKLFF
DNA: TGTGCCAGTACGTCGTTGGCTCTTTTAAGTGAAAAACTGTTTTTT

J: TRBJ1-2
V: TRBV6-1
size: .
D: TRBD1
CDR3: CASSEKGRGQGVGGYTF
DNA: TGTGCCAGCAGTGAAAAAGGCAGGGGGCAGGGAGTCGGTGGCTACACCTTC

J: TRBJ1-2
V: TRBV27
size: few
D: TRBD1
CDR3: CASSPRQGHYGYTF
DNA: TGTGCCAGCAGTCCGAGACAGGGCCACTATGGCTACACCTTC

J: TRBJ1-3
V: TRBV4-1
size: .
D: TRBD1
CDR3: CASSQLTGGTGNTIYF
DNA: TGCGCCAGCAGCCAACTAACAGGGGGTACTGGAAACACCATATATTTT

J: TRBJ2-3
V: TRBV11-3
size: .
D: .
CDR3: CASRRPGSSTDTQYF
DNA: TGTGCCAGCAGGAGACCAGGGTCTAGCACAGATACGCAGTATTTT

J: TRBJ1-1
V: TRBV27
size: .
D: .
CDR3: CASSRQVNTEAFF
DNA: TGTGCCAGCAGTAGACAGGTGAACACTGAAGCTTTCTTT

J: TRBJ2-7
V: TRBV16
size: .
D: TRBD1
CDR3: CASSLTGASYEQYF
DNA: TGTGCCAGCAGCCTCACAGGGGCAAGCTACGAGCAGTACTTC

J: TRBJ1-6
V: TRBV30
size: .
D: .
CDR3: CAWNYRSSYNSPLHF
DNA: TGTGCCTGGAATTACAGAAGCTCCTATAATTCACCCCTCCACTTT

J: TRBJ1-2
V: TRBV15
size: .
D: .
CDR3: CATSRDLSNYGYTF
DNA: TGTGCCACCAGCAGAGATTTAAGCAACTATGGCTACACCTTC

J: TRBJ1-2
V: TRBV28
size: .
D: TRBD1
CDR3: CASCVGQGGPGNGYTF
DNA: TGTGCCAGTTGCGTGGGGCAGGGGGGCCCCGGTAATGGCTACACCTTC

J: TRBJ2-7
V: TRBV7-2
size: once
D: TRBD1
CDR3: CASSSRTGTYEQYF
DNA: TGTGCCAGCAGCTCCAGGACAGGAACCTACGAGCAGTACTTC

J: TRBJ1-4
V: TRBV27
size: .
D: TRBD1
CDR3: CATPGGPNEKLFF
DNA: TGTGCCACCCCAGGGGGCCCTAATGAAAAACTGTTTTTT

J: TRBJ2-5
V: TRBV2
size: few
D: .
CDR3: CASSLWTAQETQYF
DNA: TGTGCCAGCAGTCTCTGGACTGCACAAGAGACCCAGTACTTC

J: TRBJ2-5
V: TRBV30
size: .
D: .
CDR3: CAWSAQAGRGETQYF
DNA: TGTGCCTGGAGTGCGCAAGCGGGCCGGGGGGAGACCCAGTACTTC

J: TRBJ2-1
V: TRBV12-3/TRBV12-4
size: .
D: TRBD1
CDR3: CASSPGQGNEQFF
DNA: TGTGCCAGCAGCCCGGGACAGGGGAATGAGCAGTTCTTC

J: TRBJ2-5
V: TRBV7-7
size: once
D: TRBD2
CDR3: CASSSGLAGGKETQYF
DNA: TGTGCTAGCAGCTCCGGACTAGCGGGAGGGAAAGAGACCCAGTACTTC

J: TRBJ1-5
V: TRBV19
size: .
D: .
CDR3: CASSRTSSNQPQHF
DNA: TGTGCCAGTAGCCGGACATCCAGCAATCAGCCCCAGCATTTT

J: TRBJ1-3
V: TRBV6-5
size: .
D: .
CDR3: CASSYSWGAGNTIYF
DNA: TGTGCCAGCAGTTACTCGTGGGGGGCTGGAAACACCATATATTTT

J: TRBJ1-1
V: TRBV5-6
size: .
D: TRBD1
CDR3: CASSALTGGNTEAFF
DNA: TGTGCCAGCAGCGCCCTCACAGGGGGGAACACTGAAGCTTTCTTT

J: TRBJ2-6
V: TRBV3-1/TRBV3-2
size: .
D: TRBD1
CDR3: CASSLVRDRVSGANVLTF
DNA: TGTGCCAGCAGCCTTGTCCGGGACAGGGTCTCTGGGGCCAACGTCCTGACTTTC

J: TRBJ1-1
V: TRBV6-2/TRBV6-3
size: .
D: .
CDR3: CASSYRGHLGEAFF
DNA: TGTGCCAGCAGTTATCGGGGACACCTAGGGGAAGCTTTCTTT

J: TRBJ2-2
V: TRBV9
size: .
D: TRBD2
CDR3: CASSVQLAGEVGELFF
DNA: TGTGCCAGCAGCGTCCAACTAGCGGGAGAGGTCGGGGAGCTGTTTTTT

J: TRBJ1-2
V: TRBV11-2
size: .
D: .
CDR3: CASSSGVGYTF
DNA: TGTGCCAGCAGCTCAGGGGTCGGCTACACCTTC

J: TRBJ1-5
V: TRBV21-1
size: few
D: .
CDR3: CASSKWEGAGGDQPQHF
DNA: TGTGCCAGCAGCAAATGGGAAGGGGCCGGTGGCGATCAGCCCCAGCATTTT

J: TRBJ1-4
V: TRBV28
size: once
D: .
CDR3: CASSFGGRLGLVATNEKLFF
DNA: TGTGCCAGCAGTTTTGGGGGGAGGTTAGGCCTAGTTGCAACTAATGAAAAACTGTTTTTT

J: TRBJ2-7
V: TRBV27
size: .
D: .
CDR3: CASSLVPSFSYEQYF
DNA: TGTGCCAGCAGTTTGGTCCCTAGCTTTTCCTACGAGCAGTACTTC

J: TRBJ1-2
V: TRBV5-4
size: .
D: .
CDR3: CASSLYRVDGYTF
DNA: TGTGCCAGCAGCTTGTACAGGGTCGATGGCTACACCTTC

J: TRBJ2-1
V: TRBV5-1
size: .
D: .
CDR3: CASSLSPSDNEQFF
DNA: TGCGCCAGCAGCTTGAGTCCCTCGGACAATGAGCAGTTCTTC

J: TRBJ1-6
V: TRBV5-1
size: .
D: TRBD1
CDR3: CASSPGTVGSPLHF
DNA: TGCGCCAGCAGCCCCGGGACAGTCGGTTCACCCCTCCACTTT

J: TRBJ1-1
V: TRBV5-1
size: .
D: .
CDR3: CASSLDRANTEAFF
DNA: TGCGCCAGCAGCTTGGACAGGGCCAACACTGAAGCTTTCTTT

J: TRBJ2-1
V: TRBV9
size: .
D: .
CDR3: CASSVFEASSYNEQFF
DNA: TGTGCCAGCAGCGTATTCGAGGCGAGCTCCTACAATGAGCAGTTCTTC

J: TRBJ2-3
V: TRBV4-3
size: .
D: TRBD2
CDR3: CASSQDIGLAGGITDTQYF
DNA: TGCGCCAGCAGCCAAGATATCGGACTAGCGGGAGGTATCACAGATACGCAGTATTTT

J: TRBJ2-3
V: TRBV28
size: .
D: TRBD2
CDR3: CASNILAGGSDTQYF
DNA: TGTGCCAGCAACATACTAGCGGGAGGGTCAGATACGCAGTATTTT